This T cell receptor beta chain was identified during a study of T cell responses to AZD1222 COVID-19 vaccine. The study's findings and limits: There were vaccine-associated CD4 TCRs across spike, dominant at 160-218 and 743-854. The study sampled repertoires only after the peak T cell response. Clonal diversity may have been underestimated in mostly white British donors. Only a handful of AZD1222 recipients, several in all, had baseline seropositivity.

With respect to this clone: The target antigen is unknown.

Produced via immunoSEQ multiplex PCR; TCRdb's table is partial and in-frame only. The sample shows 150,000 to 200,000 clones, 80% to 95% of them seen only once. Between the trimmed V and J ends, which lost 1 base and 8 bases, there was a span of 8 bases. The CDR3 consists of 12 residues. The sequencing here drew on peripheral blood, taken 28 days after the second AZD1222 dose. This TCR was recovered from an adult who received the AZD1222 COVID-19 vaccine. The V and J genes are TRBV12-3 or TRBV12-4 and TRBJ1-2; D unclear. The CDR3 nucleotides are TGTGCCAGCAGTTTAGGGCCGGGGGGCTACACCTTC. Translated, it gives CASSLGPGGYTF.